This T cell receptor beta chain was captured in a study of T-cell reconstitution after alpha-beta-depleted transplantation in children. General study results and limits: By about two months after transplant, alpha-beta T cells reportedly arose from several hundred graft clones that had expanded. Recipient T cells and thymic progenitors that survived were the source of the high TCRbeta diversity seen at day 60 in some patients. Diversity and T-cell counts at one year after transplant derived mostly from new T cells.

Preparation of the TCRbeta library was carried out with unique molecular identifiers. From the PCR reads, TCRdb called clonotypes with MiXCR, one entry per CDR3 protein. The sample yields under 850,000 distinct CDR3 sequences, approximately 14% seen once. In this sample, this clonotype turned up a few times. Antigen: not known. The TCR sequence derives from a girl aged 2-10 years with congenital amegakaryocytic thrombocytopenia, due to receive a stem cell transplant. This specimen consisted of PBMCs, obtained before TCRalphabeta/CD19-depleted stem cell transplant.

The CDR3 sequence: CSARGQFSRQEHGYTF. In nucleotides, the CDR3 is TGCAGTGCCCGGGGACAGTTCTCCCGACAGGAACATGGCTACACCTTC. The chain couples TRBV20-1 to TRBJ1-2, with 7 bases identical to TRBD1. The germline gives CDR1 DFQATT, CDR2 SNEGSKA (reference sequence). V shed 6 bases and J 6 bases; nucleotides not matched to a gene: 19. This CDR3 is 16 amino acids long.